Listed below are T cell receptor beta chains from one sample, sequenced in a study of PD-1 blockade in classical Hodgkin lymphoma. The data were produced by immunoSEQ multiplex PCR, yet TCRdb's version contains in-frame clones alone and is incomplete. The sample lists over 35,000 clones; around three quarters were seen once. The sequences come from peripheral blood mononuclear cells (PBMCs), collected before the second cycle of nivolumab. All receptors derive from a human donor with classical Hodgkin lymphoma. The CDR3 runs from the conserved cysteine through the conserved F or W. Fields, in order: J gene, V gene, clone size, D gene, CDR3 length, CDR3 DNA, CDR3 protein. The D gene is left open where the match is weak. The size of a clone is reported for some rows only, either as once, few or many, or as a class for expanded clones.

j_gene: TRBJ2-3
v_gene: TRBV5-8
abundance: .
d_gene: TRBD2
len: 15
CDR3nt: TGTGCCAGCCACAGACTAGCGGGGATCACAGATACGCAGTATTTT
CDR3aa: CASHRLAGITDTQYF

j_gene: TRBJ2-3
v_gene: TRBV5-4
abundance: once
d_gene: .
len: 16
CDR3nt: TGTGCCAGCAGCTTGGCCGGGGGCCAGGGTGGAGATACGCAGTATTTT
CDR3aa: CASSLAGGQGGDTQYF

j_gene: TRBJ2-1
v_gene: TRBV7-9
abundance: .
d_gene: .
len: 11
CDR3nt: TGTGCTCTAAATCGAGGGAATGAGCAGTTCTTC
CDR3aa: CALNRGNEQFF

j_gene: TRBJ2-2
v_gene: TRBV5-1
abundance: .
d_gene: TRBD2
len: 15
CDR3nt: TGCGCCAGCAGCTTGGCGGTAGCGGGTACCGGGGAGCTGTTTTTT
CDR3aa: CASSLAVAGTGELFF

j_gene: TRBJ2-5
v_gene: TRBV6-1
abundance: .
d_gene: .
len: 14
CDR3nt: TGTGCCAGCAGTGAACTTAGCCGCGGGGAGACCCAGTACTTC
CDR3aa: CASSELSRGETQYF

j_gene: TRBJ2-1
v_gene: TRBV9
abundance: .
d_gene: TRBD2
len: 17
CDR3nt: TGTGCCAGCAGCGTAGAACTAGCGGCCAACTCCTACAATGAGCAGTTCTTC
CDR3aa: CASSVELAANSYNEQFF

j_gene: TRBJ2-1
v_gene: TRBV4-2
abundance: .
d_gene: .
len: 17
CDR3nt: TGTGCCAGCAGCCGAGTTGGGGGGCCGATCGCTGGAAATGAGCAGTTCTTC
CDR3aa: CASSRVGGPIAGNEQFF

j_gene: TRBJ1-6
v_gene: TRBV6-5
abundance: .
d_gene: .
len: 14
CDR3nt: TGTGCCAGCAGTTACATTATGAGTAATTCACCCCTCCACTTT
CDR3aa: CASSYIMSNSPLHF

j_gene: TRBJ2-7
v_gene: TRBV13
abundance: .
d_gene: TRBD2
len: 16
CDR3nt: TGTGCCAGCAGCTACTACTTAGCGGGGAGCTCCTACGAGCAGTACTTC
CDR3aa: CASSYYLAGSSYEQYF

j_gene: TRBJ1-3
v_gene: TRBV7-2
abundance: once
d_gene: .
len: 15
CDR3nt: TGTGCCAGCAGCCGACGAGGGGGGACTGGAAACACCATATATTTT
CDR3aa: CASSRRGGTGNTIYF

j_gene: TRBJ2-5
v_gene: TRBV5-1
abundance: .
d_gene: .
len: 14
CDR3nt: TGCGCCAGCAGGTGGTCAGCCCTTGGGGAGACCCAGTACTTC
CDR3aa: CASRWSALGETQYF

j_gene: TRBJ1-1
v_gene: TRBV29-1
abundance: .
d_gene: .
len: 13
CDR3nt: TGCAGCCCACAACTCGGACCGAACACTGAAGCTTTCTTT
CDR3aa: CSPQLGPNTEAFF